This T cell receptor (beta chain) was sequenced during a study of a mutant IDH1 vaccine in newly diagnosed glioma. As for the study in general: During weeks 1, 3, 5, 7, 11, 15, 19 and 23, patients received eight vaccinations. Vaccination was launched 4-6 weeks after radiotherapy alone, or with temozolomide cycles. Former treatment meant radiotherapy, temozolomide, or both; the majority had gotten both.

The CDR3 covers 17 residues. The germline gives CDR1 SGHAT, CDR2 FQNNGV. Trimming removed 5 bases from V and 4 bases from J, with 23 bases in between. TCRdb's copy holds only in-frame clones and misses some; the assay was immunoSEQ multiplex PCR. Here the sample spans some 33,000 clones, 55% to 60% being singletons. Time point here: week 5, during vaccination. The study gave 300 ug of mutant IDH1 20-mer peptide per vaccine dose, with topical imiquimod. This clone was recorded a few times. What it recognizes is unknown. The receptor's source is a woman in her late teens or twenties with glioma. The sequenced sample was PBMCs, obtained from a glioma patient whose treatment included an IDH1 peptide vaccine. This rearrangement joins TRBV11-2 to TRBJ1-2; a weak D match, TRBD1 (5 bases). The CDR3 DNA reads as TGTGCCAGCAGCCAAACCTCCGGGGCCCCCGGACCCTATGGCTACACCTTC. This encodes CASSQTSGAPGPYGYTF.